This T cell receptor beta chain was observed in a study of CD8 T cells in ankylosing spondylitis. Note on this clonotype: The target antigen is unknown.

The CDR3 is 14 amino acids. Trimming took off 4 bases at V and 6 bases at J, with 17 bases between the two ends. From germline, CDR1 is SGHKS and CDR2 YYEKEE (reference sequence). Findings and limits, study-wide: For ankylosing spondylitis blood, a TCR beta motif of about 8 highly homologous variants appeared characteristic. In reactive arthritis synovial fluid and blood, some motif variants had been reported before.

TCR beta libraries were made by quantitative 5'-RACE with molecular barcodes. TCRdb called the 5' RACE reads again in MiXCR, with one record for every CDR3 protein. Here the sample spans fewer than 650,000 distinct CDR3 sequences, roughly 12% being singletons. This sequence was found in a male donor with ankylosing spondylitis. J is TRBJ2-7 and V is TRBV5-5; possible D gene TRBD1, 6 bases. Source material: blood, either unsorted or a sorted T cell fraction (not recorded which). The CDR3 loop is CASSPGEARGEQYF. The CDR3 nucleotides read TGTGCCAGCAGCCCAGGGGAAGCGAGGGGCGAGCAGTACTTC.